The T cell receptor (beta chain) under discussion was sequenced for a study of cytomegalovirus exposure and HLA in healthy donors. PCR involved 60 Vbeta and 13 Jbeta primers. Clones were read by immunoSEQ multiplex PCR, and TCRdb kept only the in-frame ones, dropping some. The sample has around 68,000 clones; about 68% are singletons. On this clone: Its antigen is as yet unknown.

Study-level points and caveats: Most TCR sequences were rare, but some public TCRs occurred in many donors.

The CDR3 extends over 15 amino acids. This TCR was recovered from a young woman in good health and CMV-seropositive. The source material was PBMCs. The V call is TRBV1, the J call TRBJ2-5; the table calls TRBD2, which could not be checked here. TRBV1 constitutes a pseudogene. DNA of the CDR3: TGCACCAGCAGCCTCCGATACAGACGGGATGAGACCCAGTACTTC. Residues: CTSSLRYRRDETQYF.